This entry features one T cell receptor beta chain sequence. One end of the junction is discordant with germline, which a read error may explain. Sequenced by immunoSEQ multiplex PCR; TCRdb stores in-frame clones only, minus some. Of 150,000 to 200,000 clones listed, more than 70% were seen once; the top ten hold roughly 10%. The data originate from a study of cytomegalovirus exposure and HLA in healthy donors. On the study more broadly: The same platform was used for the 130 or so validation repertoires as for the 650 to 700 first-cohort repertoires, as reported in a later analysis.

The CDR3 covers 11 residues. Germline CDR1 MNHNY, CDR2 SVGAGI (reference sequence). The sequence was obtained from a man younger than 40 in good health and CMV-seropositive. The sequenced sample consisted of PBMCs. The chain employs TRBV6-6 and TRBJ1-1, with D unclear. The CDR3 protein is CASSHSSEAFF. The CDR3 DNA reads TGTGCCAGCAGTCACTCCTCTGAAGCTTTCTTT.